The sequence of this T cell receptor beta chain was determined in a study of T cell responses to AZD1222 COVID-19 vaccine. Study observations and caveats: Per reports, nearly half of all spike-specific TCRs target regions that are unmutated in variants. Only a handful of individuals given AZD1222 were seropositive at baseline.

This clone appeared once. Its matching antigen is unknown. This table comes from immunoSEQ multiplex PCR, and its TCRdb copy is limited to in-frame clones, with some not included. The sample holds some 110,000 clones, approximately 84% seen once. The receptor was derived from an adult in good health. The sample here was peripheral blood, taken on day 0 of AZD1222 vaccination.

The CDR3 region is CASSQDGVSNEQFF. The CDR3 DNA follows: TGCGCCAGCAGCCAAGATGGGGTTTCTAATGAGCAGTTCTTC. The chain links TRBV4-3 to TRBJ2-1; unclear D gene. V was trimmed by 0 bases and J by 7 bases, leaving 10 bases between them. The CDR3 spans 14 residues. Germline loops: CDR1 LGHNA, CDR2 YSLEER.